This T cell receptor beta chain was sequenced for a study of human T cells and chemical hapten exposure. Study-wide points: Donors' alopecia may make their immune response differ from healthy people's.

Notes on this clonotype: As yet, its antigen is unknown.

Stated time point: patch test 2, 6 weeks after DPC sensitization. The treatment denotes: therapeutic diphenylcyclopropenone sensitization with weekly scalp DPC. Samples of blood were obtained prior to the application of each patch test. From the RACE reads, TCRdb called clonotypes with MiXCR, one entry per CDR3 protein. The sample holds about 82,000 distinct CDR3 sequences, around 7% seen once. Germline V lookup: CDR1 SNHLY, CDR2 FYNNEI. The ends were cut back, 7 bases at V and 4 bases at J, with 13 bases in the middle. The CDR3 covers 13 residues. The V gene is TRBV2, the J gene TRBJ1-2; D is unresolved. This material consisted of whole blood, taken in connection with sensitization to the hapten diphenylcyclopropenone (DPC). The clonotype was recovered from a woman in her twenties or thirties with alopecia areata. Some clones in this sample may be carry-over from other donors' samples. The CDR3 loop reads CASTFVIGYGYTF. The CDR3 DNA reads as TGTGCCAGCACGTTCGTCATAGGCTATGGCTACACCTTC.